This T cell receptor (beta chain) is drawn from a study of patients and donors after allogeneic stem cell transplantation. A single record per CDR3 protein comes from TCRdb applying MiXCR to the RT-PCR reads. The sample consists of some 880,000 distinct CDR3 sequences, approximately 19% of them appearing once. V lost 0 bases and J lost 9, with 17 bases in between. Germline lookup yields CDR1 LGHNA and CDR2 YNFKEQ. The CDR3 runs 15 residues. This TCR was sampled from a human donor who was either an allogeneic HSCT recipient or a stem cell or donor lymphocyte infusion donor (not recorded which). It is not recorded whose cells these are; they may come from a transplant donor. Sequencing input: blood, either unsorted or a sorted T cell fraction (not recorded which). The V call is TRBV4-2, the J call TRBJ1-2; no reliable D call. The CDR3 spells CASSQDPLPARRYTF. The DNA for the CDR3 is TGTGCCAGCAGCCAAGATCCCCTCCCCGCGAGGCGCTACACCTTC.